This entry describes one TCR beta chain. This sample is drawn from a study of response to subunit inactivated influenza vaccine. Germline loops: CDR1 SGHRS, CDR2 YFSETQ. The CDR3 has 15 residues. V shed 2 bases, J shed 2 bases, and the junction held 4 bases outside the gene matches. TCRdb re-derived calls from the RT-PCR reads in MiXCR, one entry per CDR3 protein. The sample shows roughly 500,000 distinct CDR3 sequences, about 25% of them seen only once. The sequence was collected from a man aged 50-60 years who received an inactivated influenza vaccine. This chain uses TRBV5-1 with TRBJ2-7; 10 bases match TRBD1. Sequencing used CD4+ T cells sorted from PBMCs, obtained roughly 5 days after vaccination. Here the CDR3 reads CASSLGDRGAYEQYF. CDR3 bases: TGCGCCAGCAGCTTAGGGGACAGGGGCGCCTACGAGCAGTACTTC.